This TCR beta chain was profiled in a study of technical replicates of blood from a handful of donors. CDR3 length equals 15 residues. V shed 1 base, J shed 0 bases, and the junction held 1 base outside the gene matches. CDR1 is LNHDA and CDR2 is SQIVND in the germline V gene (reference sequence). The repertoire was sequenced with immunoSEQ multiplex PCR; TCRdb's copy has only in-frame clones and lacks some. The sample shows about 70,000 clones, around 95% of them seen only once. The sequenced material came from T cells isolated from PBMCs. This chain uses TRBV19 with TRBJ2-3; 7 bases match TRBD2. This TCR came from a human donor in good health. This CDR3 is CASSIAAGSTDTQYF. DNA of the CDR3: TGTGCCAGTAGTATAGCAGCGGGGAGCACAGATACGCAGTATTTT.